This entry lists 12 T cell receptor beta chains sequenced from one sample in a study of cytomegalovirus exposure and HLA in healthy donors. With 60 Vbeta and 13 Jbeta primers, the PCR was carried out. Libraries were prepared by immunoSEQ multiplex PCR; TCRdb keeps only in-frame clonotypes and omits some of them. Among some 190,000 clones listed, roughly 77% were seen once. Sequencing was performed on PBMCs. The receptor source for this set is a man aged 35 to 55 in good health and CMV-seropositive.

The chain employs TRBV10-3 and TRBJ1-1; tentatively, D is TRBD1 (5 bases). The CDR3 spans 13 residues. Trimming stripped 6 bases from V and 1 base from J, with 9 bases between. Germline CDR1 is ENHRY and CDR2 is SYGVKD. The CDR3, as DNA: TGTGCCATCAGCTTACAGGAGAACACTGAAGCTTTCTTT. This translates into CAISLQENTEAFF.

This clone was picked up one time. This sequence joins TRBV9 and TRBJ1-2; the D is unclear. CDR3 length equals 16 residues. CDR1 and CDR2 (germline): SGDLS, YYNGEE. The V and J ends lost 0 bases and 3 bases respectively, with 15 bases between them. The CDR3 DNA sequence: TGTGCCAGCAGCGTAGAGGCCCGGCAGGTGTACTATGGCTACACCTTC. This codes for CASSVEARQVYYGYTF.

The V call is TRBV5-1, the J call TRBJ2-2, with 10 bases matching TRBD1. J was trimmed by 6 bases and V by 4 bases; bases with no gene match: 3. In germline, CDR1 is SGHRS, CDR2 YFSETQ. This CDR3 has 14 amino acids. CDR3 loop: CASSPGQGPGELFF. The CDR3 DNA is TGCGCCAGCAGCCCGGGACAGGGGCCCGGGGAGCTGTTTTTT.

The rearrangement joins TRBV19 to TRBJ1-5; TRBD1 matches 8 bases. Looked up from germline, CDR1 is LNHDA and CDR2 is SQIVND (reference sequence). This CDR3 comprises 16 residues. The V gene end was trimmed by 1 base and the J gene end by 6 bases; junction bases not matched to a gene: 8. The CDR3 nucleotides are TGTGCCAGTAGTATAGGGCCGGCCAGGGGGCTTCAGCCCCAGCATTTT. It codes for CASSIGPARGLQPQHF. Based on the CDR3 plus reference TRBV19 and TRBJ1-5, the full variable domain is DGGITQSPKYLFRKEGQNVTLSCEQNLNHDAMYWYRQDPGQGLRLIYYSQIVNDFQKGDIAEGYSVSREKKESFPLTVTSAQKNPTAFYLCASSIGPARGLQPQHFGDGTRLSIL.

The J gene is TRBJ2-7, the V gene TRBV2; TRBD1 matches at 7 bases. The CDR3 runs 14 residues. V shed 7 bases and J 6 bases; nucleotides not matched to a gene: 12. The germline V gene encodes CDR1 SNHLY and CDR2 FYNNEI. The CDR3 loop is CASTGGQVVSEQYF. For the CDR3, the DNA is TGTGCCAGCACCGGAGGACAGGTCGTTTCCGAGCAGTACTTC.

This clone has more than one count but fewer than ten. The chain is built from TRBV28 and TRBJ2-1, with 13 bases fitting TRBD2. CDR1 and CDR2 from the germline V gene are MDHEN and SYDVKM. The CDR3 extends over 15 amino acids. V was pared by 5 bases and J by 8 bases, with 6 bases of the junction left unmatched. CDR3 sequence reads: CASSPGLAGADEQFF. CDR3 coding DNA: TGTGCCAGCAGTCCCGGACTAGCGGGAGCGGATGAGCAGTTCTTC.

This clone is a singleton in its sample. V and J are TRBV4-1 and TRBJ2-5; 11 bases align to TRBD2. The CDR3 contains 15 residues. V gave up 6 bases and J gave up 1 base; unmatched junction bases: 4. Germline CDR1 MGHRA, CDR2 YSYEKL. The CDR3 protein is CASSPTSGVQETQYF. The CDR3 nucleotides read TGCGCCAGCAGTCCGACTAGCGGGGTCCAAGAGACCCAGTACTTC.

The rearrangement joins TRBV4-1 to TRBJ1-4, with 10 bases identical to TRBD1. The trim removed 1 base at V and 15 bases at J, leaving 23 bases unmatched. Germline CDR1 MGHRA, CDR2 YSYEKL. This CDR3 region has 19 residues. The CDR3 here is CASSQGFWTPKTGGATVFF. DNA of the CDR3: TGCGCCAGCAGCCAAGGATTCTGGACACCCAAGACAGGGGGCGCGACGGTGTTTTTT.

The rearrangement joins TRBV11-2 to TRBJ2-7, with TRBD1 matching over 7 bases. The CDR3 totals 13 residues. Germline-derived CDR1 and CDR2 are SGHAT and FQNNGV. Trimming cost V 4 bases and J 2 bases; bases outside gene matches: 2. The CDR3 protein is CASSSDRTYEQYF. CDR3 in DNA: TGTGCCAGCAGCTCGGACAGGACCTACGAGCAGTACTTC.

V is TRBV6-6 and J is TRBJ2-3, with 9 bases that match TRBD1. The germline V gene encodes CDR1 MNHNY and CDR2 SVGAGI (reference sequence). The V gene end was trimmed by 2 bases and the J gene end by 4 bases; junction bases not matched to a gene: 4. This CDR3 has 15 residues. CDR3 loop: CASSYVQGAADTQYF. CDR3 sequence (DNA): TGTGCCAGCAGTTACGTACAGGGGGCCGCAGATACGCAGTATTTT.

This clone has more than one count but fewer than ten. The V gene is TRBV28, the J gene TRBJ1-2, with 7 bases fitting TRBD1. The CDR3 is 15 amino acids. Trimming took 5 bases from V and 4 from J; bases not matched to a gene: 10. The germline V gene encodes CDR1 MDHEN and CDR2 SYDVKM. Here the CDR3 DNA reads TGTGCCAGCAGTGACGGACAGGACCTGGTCTATGGCTACACCTTC. Amino acids: CASSDGQDLVYGYTF.

This clone has just one count. The CDR3 is CASSRTGGTEAFF. The CDR3, as DNA: TGTGCCAGCAGTCGGACAGGGGGCACTGAAGCTTTCTTT. This sequence joins TRBV6-4 and TRBJ1-1; 10 bases agree with TRBD1. Germline V lookup: CDR1 MRHNA, CDR2 SNTAGT. J gave up 4 bases and V 5 bases, and 1 base lay outside the gene matches. This CDR3 contains 13 residues.